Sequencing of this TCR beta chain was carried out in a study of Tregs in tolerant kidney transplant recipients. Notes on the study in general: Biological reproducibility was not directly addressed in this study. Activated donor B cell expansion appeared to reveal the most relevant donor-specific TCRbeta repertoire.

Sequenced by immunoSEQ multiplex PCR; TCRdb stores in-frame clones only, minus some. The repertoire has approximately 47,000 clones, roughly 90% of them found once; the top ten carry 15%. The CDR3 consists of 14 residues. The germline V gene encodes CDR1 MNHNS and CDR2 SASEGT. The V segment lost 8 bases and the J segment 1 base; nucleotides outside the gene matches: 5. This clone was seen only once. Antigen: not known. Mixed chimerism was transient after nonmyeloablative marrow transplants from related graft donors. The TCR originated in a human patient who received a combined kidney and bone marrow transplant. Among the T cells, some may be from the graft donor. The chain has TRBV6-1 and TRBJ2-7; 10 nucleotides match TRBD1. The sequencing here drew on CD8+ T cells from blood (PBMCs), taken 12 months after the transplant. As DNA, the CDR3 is TGTGCCAGCCTTGGGACAGGGGTTTCCTACGAGCAGTACTTC. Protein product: CASLGTGVSYEQYF.